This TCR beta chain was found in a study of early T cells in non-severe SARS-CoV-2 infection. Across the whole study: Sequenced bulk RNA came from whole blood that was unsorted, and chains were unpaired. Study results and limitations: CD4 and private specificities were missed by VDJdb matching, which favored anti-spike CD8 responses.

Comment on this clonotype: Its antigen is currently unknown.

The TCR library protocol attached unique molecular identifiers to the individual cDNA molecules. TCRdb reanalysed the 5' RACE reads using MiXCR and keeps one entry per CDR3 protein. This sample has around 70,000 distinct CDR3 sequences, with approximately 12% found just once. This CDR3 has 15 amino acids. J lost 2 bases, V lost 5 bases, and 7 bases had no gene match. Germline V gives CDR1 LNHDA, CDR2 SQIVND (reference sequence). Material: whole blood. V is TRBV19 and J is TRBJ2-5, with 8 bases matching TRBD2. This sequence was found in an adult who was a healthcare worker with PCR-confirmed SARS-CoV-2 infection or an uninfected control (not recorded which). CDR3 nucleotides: TGTGCCAGTAGTCGAGCGGGAGTGGTTCAAGAGACCCAGTACTTC. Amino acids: CASSRAGVVQETQYF.